This T cell receptor (beta chain) stems from a study of beta chain features in type 1 diabetes. Regarding the study as a whole: The study found fewer insertions and more deletions at VDJ junctions in type 1 diabetes patients. Any HLA-type effect on TCRB rearrangement remained unresolved here.

V gave up 2 bases and J gave up 3 bases; unmatched junction bases: 8. This CDR3 is 17 amino acids long. Of the isolated RNA, all was reverse transcribed, and so the sequenced material was expressed TCRB transcripts. Method: immunoSEQ multiplex PCR; TCRdb's copy keeps in-frame clones and lacks some. Of just over 450,000 clones in the sample, about 30% were seen once. This clone appeared a few times. As yet, its antigen is unknown. This rearrangement joins TRBV23-1 to TRBJ2-2; TRBD1 agrees at 8 bases. TRBV23-1 is an ORF, and what it does is uncertain. The sequenced sample was naive CD4+ T cells from blood. This TCR was sampled from a man between 18 and 35 years old in good health. In DNA form, the CDR3 reads TGCGCCAGCAGTCAACCCCGGACAGGGTACCACACCGGGGAGCTGTTTTTT. Translated, it gives CASSQPRTGYHTGELFF.